This T cell receptor beta chain was found in a study of cytomegalovirus exposure and HLA in healthy donors. About the study: The platform used for the approximately 130 validation repertoires matched that of the roughly 700 first-cohort repertoires, a later analysis reported. Findings and caveats of the study: A later analysis found first-cohort TCR clusters tended to co-occur in the 120 validation repertoires. It was confirmed in vitro that a few of the CMV-associated chains were specific for CMV antigens. Overall, approximately 150 TCR beta chains were annotated as cytomegalovirus-associated.

On this clone itself: What it recognizes is unknown.

The CDR3 spans 13 residues. V dropped 2 bases and J dropped 2 bases, with 7 bases sitting between them. The germline V gene has CDR1 SGHDT and CDR2 YYEEEE. The protocol was immunoSEQ multiplex PCR, while the TCRdb copy is restricted to in-frame clones and leaves out a portion. The data show some 170,000 clones, about 89% seen once. Sequencing used PBMCs. This receptor was identified in a man under 40 in good health and CMV-seropositive. The rearrangement joins TRBV5-6 to TRBJ1-1; D unresolved. The CDR3: CASSFQENTEAFF. The CDR3 DNA reads TGTGCCAGCAGCTTTCAGGAAAACACTGAAGCTTTCTTT. Filled out from reference TRBV5-6 and TRBJ1-1, the complete variable domain reads DAGVTQSPTHLIKTRGQQVTLRCSPKSGHDTVSWYQQALGQGPQFIFQYYEEEERQRGNFPDRFSGHQFPNYSSELNVNALLLGDSALYLCASSFQENTEAFFGQGTRLTVV.